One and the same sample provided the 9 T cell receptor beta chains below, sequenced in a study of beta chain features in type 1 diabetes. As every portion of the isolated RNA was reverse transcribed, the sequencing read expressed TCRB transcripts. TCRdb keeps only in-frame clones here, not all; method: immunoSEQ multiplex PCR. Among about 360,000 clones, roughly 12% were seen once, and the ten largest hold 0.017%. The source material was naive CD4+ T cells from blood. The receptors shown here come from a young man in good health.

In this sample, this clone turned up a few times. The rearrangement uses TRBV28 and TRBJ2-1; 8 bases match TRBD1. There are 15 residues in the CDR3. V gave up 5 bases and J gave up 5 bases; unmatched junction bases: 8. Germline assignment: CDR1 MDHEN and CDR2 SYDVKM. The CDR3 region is CASSSWTGLDNEQFF. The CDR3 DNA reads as TGTGCCAGCAGTAGCTGGACAGGGCTCGACAATGAGCAGTTCTTC.

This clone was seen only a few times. In DNA, the CDR3 is TGTGCCAGCAGCTTGGTCCAGGCCGGGGAGCTGTTTTTT. This codes for CASSLVQAGELFF. The genes are TRBV5-4 and TRBJ2-2, with D hard to call. Per germline, CDR1 SGHNT and CDR2 YYREEE (reference sequence). This CDR3 region has 13 residues. V lost 0 bases and J 6 bases, leaving 6 bases between the germline ends.

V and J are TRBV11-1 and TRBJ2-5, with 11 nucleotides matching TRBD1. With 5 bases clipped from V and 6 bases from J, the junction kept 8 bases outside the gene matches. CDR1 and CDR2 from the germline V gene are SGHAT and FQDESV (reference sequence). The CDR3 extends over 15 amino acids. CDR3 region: CASSLWTGGAKTQYF. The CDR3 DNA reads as TGTGCCAGCAGCCTATGGACAGGGGGCGCAAAGACCCAGTACTTC. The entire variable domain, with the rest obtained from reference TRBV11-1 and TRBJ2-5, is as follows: EAEVAQSPRYKITEKSQAVAFWCDPISGHATLYWYRQILGQGPELLVQFQDESVVDDSQLPKDRFSAERLKGVDSTLKIQPAELGDSAMYLCASSLWTGGAKTQYFGPGTRLLVL.

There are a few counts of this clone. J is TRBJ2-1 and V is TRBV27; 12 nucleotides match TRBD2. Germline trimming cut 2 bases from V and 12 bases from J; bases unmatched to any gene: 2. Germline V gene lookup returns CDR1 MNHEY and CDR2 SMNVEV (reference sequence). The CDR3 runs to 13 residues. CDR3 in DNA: TGTGCCAGCAGTTTAGGACTAGCGGGAAGGCAGTTCTTC. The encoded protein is CASSLGLAGRQFF.

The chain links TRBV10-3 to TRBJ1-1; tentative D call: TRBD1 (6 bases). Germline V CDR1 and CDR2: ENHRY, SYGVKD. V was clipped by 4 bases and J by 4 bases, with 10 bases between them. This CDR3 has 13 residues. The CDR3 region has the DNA TGTGCCATCAGTGCAGGGGAAATCACTGAAGCTTTCTTT. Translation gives CAISAGEITEAFF.

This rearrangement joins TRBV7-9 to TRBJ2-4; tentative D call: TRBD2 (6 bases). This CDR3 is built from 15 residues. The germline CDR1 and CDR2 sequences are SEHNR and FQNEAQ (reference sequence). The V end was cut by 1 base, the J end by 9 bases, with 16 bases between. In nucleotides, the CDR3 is TGTGCCAGCAGCTTAGATTTTTCGGGGGTAGGCATTCAGTACTTC. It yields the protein CASSLDFSGVGIQYF.

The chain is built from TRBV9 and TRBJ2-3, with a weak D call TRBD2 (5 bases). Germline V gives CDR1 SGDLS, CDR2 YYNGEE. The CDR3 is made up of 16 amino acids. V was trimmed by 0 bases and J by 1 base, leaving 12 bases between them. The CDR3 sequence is CASSVGWRSGTDTQYF. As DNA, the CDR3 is TGTGCCAGCAGCGTAGGCTGGAGGTCTGGCACAGATACGCAGTATTTT.

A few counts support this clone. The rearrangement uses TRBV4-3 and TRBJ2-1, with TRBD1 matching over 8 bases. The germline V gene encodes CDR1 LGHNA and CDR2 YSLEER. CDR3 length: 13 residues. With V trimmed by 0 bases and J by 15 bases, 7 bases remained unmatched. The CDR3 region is CASSQDLEDRAFF. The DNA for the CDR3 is TGCGCCAGCAGCCAAGATCTAGAGGACAGGGCGTTCTTC.

This chain's CDR3 is CASSLGTSGSIYF. The CDR3 DNA reads TGTGCCAGCAGCTTAGGGACTAGCGGGAGTATCTACTTC. The rearrangement links TRBV7-9 to TRBJ2-7; 13 bases are a match to TRBD2. The CDR3 sequence is 13 residues long. Germline loops: CDR1 SEHNR, CDR2 FQNEAQ (reference sequence). V lost 1 base to trimming and J lost 13 bases; unmatched junction nucleotides: 4.